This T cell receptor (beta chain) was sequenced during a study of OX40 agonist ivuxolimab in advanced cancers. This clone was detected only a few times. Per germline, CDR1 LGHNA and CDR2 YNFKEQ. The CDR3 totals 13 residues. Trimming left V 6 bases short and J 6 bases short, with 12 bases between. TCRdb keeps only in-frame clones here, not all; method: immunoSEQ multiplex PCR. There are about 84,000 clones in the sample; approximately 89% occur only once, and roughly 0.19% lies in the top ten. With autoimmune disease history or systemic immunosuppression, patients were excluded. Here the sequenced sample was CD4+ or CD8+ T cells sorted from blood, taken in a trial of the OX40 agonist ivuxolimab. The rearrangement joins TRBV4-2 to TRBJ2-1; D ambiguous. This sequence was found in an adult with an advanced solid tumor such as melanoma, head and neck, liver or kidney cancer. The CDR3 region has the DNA TGTGCCAGCAGGGGAACAGCTGGCAATGAGCAGTTCTTC. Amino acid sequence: CASRGTAGNEQFF.